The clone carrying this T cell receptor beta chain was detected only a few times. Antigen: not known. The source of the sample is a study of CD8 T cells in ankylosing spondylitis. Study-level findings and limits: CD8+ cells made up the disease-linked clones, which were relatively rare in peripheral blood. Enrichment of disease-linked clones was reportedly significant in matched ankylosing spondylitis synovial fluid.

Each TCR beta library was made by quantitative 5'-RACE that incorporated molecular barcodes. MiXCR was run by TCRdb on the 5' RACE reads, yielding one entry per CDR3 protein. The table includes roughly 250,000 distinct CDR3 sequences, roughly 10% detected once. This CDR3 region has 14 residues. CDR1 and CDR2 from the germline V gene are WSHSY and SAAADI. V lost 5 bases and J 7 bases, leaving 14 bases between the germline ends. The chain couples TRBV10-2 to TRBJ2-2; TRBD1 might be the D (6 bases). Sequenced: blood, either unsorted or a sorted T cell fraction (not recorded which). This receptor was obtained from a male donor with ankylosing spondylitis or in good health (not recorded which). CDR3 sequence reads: CASSSYRDHGELFF. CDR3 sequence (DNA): TGCGCCAGCAGTTCGTACAGGGATCACGGGGAGCTGTTTTTT.